The rows below give T cell receptor beta chains drawn from one sample of a study of a mutant IDH1 vaccine in newly diagnosed glioma. Using immunoSEQ multiplex PCR, the repertoire was profiled, and TCRdb retains in-frame clones only, with some absent. This table holds tens of thousands of clones, about four fifths found once. Sequences were derived from PBMCs, sampled from a glioma patient treated with radiotherapy, temozolomide or both. The receptors stem from a woman between 50 and 59 years old with glioma. Each CDR3 is given with its conserved first and last residue.

V gene,CDR3 protein
TRBV4-1,CASSQGDGGAYNEQFF
TRBV19,CASSKLTSDTQYF
TRBV15,CATSSETGVTREAFF
TRBV5-8,CASSSGDSYNEQFF
TRBV5-6,CASSLVVGNEQYF
TRBV2,CASSFTRQGDDSPLHF
TRBV9,CASSVGGGRGYGYTF
TRBV4-1,CASSLGGQGRTEAFF
TRBV7-9,CASSHGDREGQPQHF
TRBV4-2,CASSQGGRTEAFF
TRBV2,CASSGGGFDSNIQYF
TRBV15,CATSPRGRVSYNEQFF
TRBV4-2,CASSQVSRQKGTEAFF
TRBV5-1,CASSLANSGNTIYF
TRBV19,CASSRGSGRLGTEAFF
TRBV10-3,CAISERGGQETQYF
TRBV7-8,CASSLRDKNTGELFF
TRBV5-4,CASSPGPGIASTDTQYF
TRBV5-1,CASSVWTRGEAFF
TRBV30,CAGRGGTYEQYF